The rows below give T cell receptor beta chains drawn from one sample of a study of T cells after yellow fever vaccination. TCRdb reprocessed the 5' RACE reads with MiXCR, giving one entry per CDR3 protein. The sample lists 510,000 or so distinct CDR3 sequences; 15% to 20% were seen once. Sequenced material: PBMCs, taken 15 days after the yellow fever booster vaccination. Receptor source: a man aged 25 to 45 who received the YFV17D yellow fever vaccine. CDR3s include the opening cysteine and the closing phenylalanine or tryptophan. D genes are given only for firm matches. Clone size is stated in some rows and not others, as once, few, many or a class when expanded.

clone_size j_call d_call v_call cdr3_nt cdr3_aa
few TRBJ2-3 - TRBV29-1 TGCAGCGTTGAAGATTTACCGATGGCGGGATATACAGATACGCAGTATTTT CSVEDLPMAGYTDTQYF
- TRBJ2-7 - TRBV4-3 TGCGCCAGCAGCCTCCGTCGGGCGGGTCCCTACGAGCAGTACTTC CASSLRRAGPYEQYF
few TRBJ2-1 TRBD2 TRBV29-1 TGCAGCGTTGATAGCGGGTACTCCAATGAGCAGTTCTTC CSVDSGYSNEQFF
- TRBJ1-6 - TRBV11-2 TGTGCCAGCAGCTCCGCCGACTCACCCCTCCACTTT CASSSADSPLHF
- TRBJ2-4 - TRBV28 TGTGCCACTGCTTCCGCGGGTTTAGCCAAAAACATTCAGTACTTC CATASAGLAKNIQYF
- TRBJ2-3 - TRBV7-2 TGTGCCAGCAATAAAATGGCGACCACAGATACGCAGTATTTT CASNKMATTDTQYF
- TRBJ1-1 - TRBV6-5 TGTGCCAGCAGTTCGACACCCATGAACACTGAAGCTTTCTTT CASSSTPMNTEAFF
few TRBJ2-2 - TRBV15 TGTGCCACCTCGGGCGGCAGTTCGACCACCGGGGAGCTGTTTTTT CATSGGSSTTGELFF
few TRBJ2-5 TRBD2 TRBV3-1 TGTGCCAGCAGCCAAGGTGGGACTAGCGGACAAGAGACCCAGTACTTC CASSQGGTSGQETQYF
- TRBJ1-5 TRBD1 TRBV6-2/TRBV6-3 TGTGCCAGCAGTTATACAGGGGAGCAGCCCCAGCATTTT CASSYTGEQPQHF
- TRBJ2-1 TRBD2 TRBV20-1 TGCTGCGCTAGAGTGGCGGGAGGGCGGTCGGCCAATGAGCAGTTCTTC CCARVAGGRSANEQFF
- TRBJ1-1 - TRBV14 TGTGCCAGCAGCGCACAGAATCTAGGGGGCACTGAAGCTTTCTTT CASSAQNLGGTEAFF
few TRBJ2-1 - TRBV7-2 TGTGCCAGCAGCTTATACGGGACCTATTTCAATGAGCAGTTCTTC CASSLYGTYFNEQFF
many TRBJ2-5 - TRBV2 TGTGCCAGCAGAGGCCAGTTCCAAGAGACCCAGTACTTC CASRGQFQETQYF
- TRBJ2-4 - TRBV7-6 TGTGCCAGCAGCCCTTCTCCCATTGTCACGAAGGAAAACATTCAGTACTTC CASSPSPIVTKENIQYF
- TRBJ2-7 TRBD1 TRBV20-1 TGCAGTGCTATTAAGACAGGGACCACCTACGAGCAGTACTTC CSAIKTGTTYEQYF
few TRBJ2-7 - TRBV7-9 TGTGCCAGCAGCTACAAAGACTACGAGCAGTACTTC CASSYKDYEQYF
few TRBJ2-3 TRBD2 TRBV15 TGTGCCACCAGCAGAGGGTTCGTGTCTAGCGGAAGAGTGAGGGATACGCAGTATTTT CATSRGFVSSGRVRDTQYF
- TRBJ2-3 TRBD2 TRBV14 TGTGCCAGCAGCCGCCCGGGACTAGCGAACACAGATACGCAGTATTTT CASSRPGLANTDTQYF
- TRBJ2-6 - TRBV12-3/TRBV12-4 TGTGCCAGCACCAAGGGGGCTGGGGCCAACGTCCTGACTTTC CASTKGAGANVLTF
once TRBJ2-1 - TRBV12-3/TRBV12-4 TGTGCCAGCAGCAAGAAAACCTGGGAGCAGTTCTTC CASSKKTWEQFF
- TRBJ1-2 - TRBV12-3/TRBV12-4 TGTGCCAGCAGTTTCACAGGACTCTATGGCTACACCTTC CASSFTGLYGYTF
- TRBJ2-3 - TRBV13 TGTGCCAGCAGCCCAGAGTGGGATACGCAGTATTTT CASSPEWDTQYF
- TRBJ2-1 - TRBV10-3 TGTGCCATCAGTGACCCGACCACATCCTACAATGAGCAGTTCTTC CAISDPTTSYNEQFF
many TRBJ2-3 TRBD2 TRBV29-1 TGCAGCGTTGCCCCGGGGGGGACTAGCACAGATACGCAGTATTTT CSVAPGGTSTDTQYF
- TRBJ2-1 - TRBV20-1 TGCAGTGCTAGAGATCAGGTTCGGCTAGACTATGAGCAGTTCTTC CSARDQVRLDYEQFF
- TRBJ1-1 TRBD1 TRBV11-1 TGTGCCAGCAGCCCCCGGACAGGGGTGTTTGGAGGGAACACTGAAGCTTTCTTT CASSPRTGVFGGNTEAFF
few TRBJ1-1 - TRBV6-6 TGTGCCAGCAGACCTCACCCGAACACTGAAGCTTTCTTT CASRPHPNTEAFF
- TRBJ2-1 TRBD2 TRBV28 TGTGCCAGCACCATCATAGCGGGAGTGAATTGGAATGAGCAGTTCTTC CASTIIAGVNWNEQFF
few TRBJ2-5 - TRBV6-5 TGTGCCAGCAGTTCTATGGGGGCCCGGGAGACCCAGTACTTC CASSSMGARETQYF
few TRBJ2-3 - TRBV7-2 TGTGCCAGCAGCCCGACATTTACTAGCACAGATACGCAGTATTTT CASSPTFTSTDTQYF
once TRBJ2-1 - TRBV11-3 TGTGCCAGCAGCCCCCACAGGGACCCGTACGCTGAGCAGTTCTTC CASSPHRDPYAEQFF
few TRBJ1-1 - TRBV7-9 TGTGCCAGCAGCTTACACGACGAACAGGGTGAAGCTTTCTTT CASSLHDEQGEAFF
- TRBJ2-5 - TRBV20-1 TGCAGTGCTAGGATCGCGACGGTCCAAGAGACCCAGTACTTC CSARIATVQETQYF
few TRBJ2-7 TRBD2 TRBV4-2 TGTGCCAGCAGCCAAGATGAAGGACTAGCGGGAGTCTACGAGCAGTACTTC CASSQDEGLAGVYEQYF
- TRBJ2-1 - TRBV12-3/TRBV12-4 TGTGCCAGCAGTAACCGACGTGAGCAGTTCTTC CASSNRREQFF
- TRBJ2-5 - TRBV27 TGTGCCAGCAGTTCTCGGGGGGAGACCCAGTACTTC CASSSRGETQYF
- TRBJ2-7 TRBD2 TRBV7-2 TGTGCCAGCAGCCTACTAGCGGGAGAGAACGAGCAGTACTTC CASSLLAGENEQYF
few TRBJ2-7 TRBD2 TRBV19 TGTGCCAGTAGTATACTAGCGGGAGCTTCCTACGAGCAGTACTTC CASSILAGASYEQYF
many TRBJ2-7 TRBD2 TRBV12-3/TRBV12-4 TGTGCCAGCAGTCTAGCGGGAGTTCGCGAGCAGTACTTC CASSLAGVREQYF
few TRBJ2-5 - TRBV1 TGCACCAGCAGCCCTCGACAGGGCATGGAGACCCAGTACTTC CTSSPRQGMETQYF
few TRBJ2-7 - TRBV20-1 TGCAGTGCTAGAGATTGGGGGACCCCCTCCGAGCAGTACTTC CSARDWGTPSEQYF
few TRBJ2-3 TRBD2 TRBV27 TGTGCCAGCAGTTTATCCCGGGCTAGCGGGAGGGCGTGGCCGCAGTATTTT CASSLSRASGRAWPQYF
- TRBJ2-7 - TRBV11-2 TGTGCCAGCAGCTTAGAGAAGGGGGGCTACGAGCAGTACTTC CASSLEKGGYEQYF
many TRBJ1-1 - TRBV7-9 TGTGCCAGCAGCTTAGGGGTCACTGAAGCTTTCTTT CASSLGVTEAFF
few TRBJ1-6 TRBD1 TRBV20-1 TGCAGTGCAAGGCCACGGGGCAGGGGGAAAAGTAATTCACCCCTCCACTTT CSARPRGRGKSNSPLHF
- TRBJ1-1 TRBD1 TRBV6-1 TGTGCCAGCAGTGCAGGGGGCACGGGCACTGAAGCTTTCTTT CASSAGGTGTEAFF
- TRBJ2-5 TRBD1 TRBV5-1 TGCGCCAGCAGCCCAGATTCCCGACGAGGGACAGGTAGTAGGACCCAGTACTTC CASSPDSRRGTGSRTQYF
few TRBJ2-3 - TRBV6-5 TGTGCCAGCAGTCAACAGCGTGGCACGCAGTATTTT CASSQQRGTQYF
few TRBJ2-7 TRBD2 TRBV30 TGTGCCTGGAAACATCCGGGACTAGCGGCGACCTACGAGCAGTACTTC CAWKHPGLAATYEQYF
few TRBJ1-4 - TRBV20-1 TGCAGCGCACCAGAAGATAGGGGCGCAACTAATGAAAAACTGTTTTTT CSAPEDRGATNEKLFF